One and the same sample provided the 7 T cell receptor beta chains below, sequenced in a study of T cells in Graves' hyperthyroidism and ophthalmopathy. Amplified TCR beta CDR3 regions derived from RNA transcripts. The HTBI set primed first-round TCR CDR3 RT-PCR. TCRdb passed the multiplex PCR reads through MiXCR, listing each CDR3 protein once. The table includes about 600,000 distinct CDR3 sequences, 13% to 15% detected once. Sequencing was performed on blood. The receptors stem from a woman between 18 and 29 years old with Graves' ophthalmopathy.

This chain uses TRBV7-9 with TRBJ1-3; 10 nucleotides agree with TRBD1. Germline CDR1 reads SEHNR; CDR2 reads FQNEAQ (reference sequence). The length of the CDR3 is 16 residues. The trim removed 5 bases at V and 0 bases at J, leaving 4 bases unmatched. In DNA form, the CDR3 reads TGTGCCAGCAGCCCCGGGACAGGGGCCTCTGGAAACACCATATATTTT. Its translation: CASSPGTGASGNTIYF. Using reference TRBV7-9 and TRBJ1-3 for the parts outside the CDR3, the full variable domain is DTGVSQNPRHKITKRGQNVTFRCDPISEHNRLYWYRQTLGQGPEFLTYFQNEAQLEKSRLLSDRFSAERPKGSFSTLEIQRTEQGDSAMYLCASSPGTGASGNTIYFGEGSWLTVV.

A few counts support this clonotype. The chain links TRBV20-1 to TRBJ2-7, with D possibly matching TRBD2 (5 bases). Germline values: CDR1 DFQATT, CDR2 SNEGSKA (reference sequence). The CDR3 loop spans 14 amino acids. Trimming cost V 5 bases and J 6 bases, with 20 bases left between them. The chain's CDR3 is CSALPLQLESEQYF. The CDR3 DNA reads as TGCAGTGCTCTCCCTCTACAACTAGAATCCGAGCAGTACTTC.

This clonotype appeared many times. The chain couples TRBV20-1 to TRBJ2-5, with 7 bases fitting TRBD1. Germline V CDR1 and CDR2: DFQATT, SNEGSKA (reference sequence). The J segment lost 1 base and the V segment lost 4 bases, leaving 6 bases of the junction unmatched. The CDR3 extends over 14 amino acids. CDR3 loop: CSAIRTGTQETQYF. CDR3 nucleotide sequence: TGCAGTGCTATCCGGACAGGAACCCAAGAGACCCAGTACTTC.

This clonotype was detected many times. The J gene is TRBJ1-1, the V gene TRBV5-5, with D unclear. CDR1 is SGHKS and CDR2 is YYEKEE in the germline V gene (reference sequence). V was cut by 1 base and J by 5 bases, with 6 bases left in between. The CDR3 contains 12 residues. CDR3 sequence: CASSLYRTEAFF. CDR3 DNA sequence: TGTGCCAGCAGCTTGTACCGAACTGAAGCTTTCTTT.

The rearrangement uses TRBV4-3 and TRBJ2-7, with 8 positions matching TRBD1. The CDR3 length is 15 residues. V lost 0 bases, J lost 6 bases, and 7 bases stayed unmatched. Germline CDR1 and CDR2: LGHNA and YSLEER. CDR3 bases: TGCGCCAGCAGCCAAGATTGGCAGGGGGCTGGCGAGCAGTACTTC. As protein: CASSQDWQGAGEQYF.

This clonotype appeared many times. Written as DNA, the CDR3 is TGTGCCAGCAGCCAAGCGGAGGGGGAGCAGTACTTC. Protein product: CASSQAEGEQYF. This rearrangement joins TRBV3-1 to TRBJ2-7, with D possibly matching TRBD2 (6 bases). The CDR3 has 12 residues. V was clipped by 1 base and J by 7 bases, with 8 bases between them. Germline CDR1 and CDR2: LGHDT and YNNKEL (reference sequence).

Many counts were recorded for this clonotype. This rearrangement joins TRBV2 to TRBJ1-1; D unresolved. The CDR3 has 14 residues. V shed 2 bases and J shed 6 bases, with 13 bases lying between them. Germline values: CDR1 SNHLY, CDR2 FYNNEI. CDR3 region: CASSESGPPSEAFF. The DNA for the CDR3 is TGTGCCAGCAGTGAAAGCGGACCGCCGTCTGAAGCTTTCTTT.